The T cell receptor (beta chain) under discussion was sequenced for a study of identical twins (TCRdb year 2016). Study-wide context: To test whether fetal clonotypes persist, the study used deep sequencing on TCR alpha and beta repertoires from monozygotic twins, unrelated adults of various ages, and cord blood. To rule out contamination, replicate twin experiments were performed at different times with different library preparation protocols. What the work shows at the level of the full study, not this receptor alone: Zero-insertion analyses could be partly confounded by invariant T cells such as MAIT and iNKT, though diverse VJ usage argued against such confounding for most clonotypes. Excess twin sharing in beta out-of-frame sequences was weaker because fewer shared sequences lowered the signal-to-noise ratio. Because the same donors could not be followed over many years, the conclusions relied on cross-sectional statistical analysis. Compared with coincidental sharing between unrelated individuals, out-of-frame TCR alpha sequences shared between twins had an excess of sequences with low generation probability. Abundant cord blood beta clonotypes had fewer insertions, young adult naive repertoires showed a similar but weaker trend, and memory repertoires showed no such trend. In monozygotic twins, out-of-frame TCR alpha sharing was systematically underestimated by recombination models, although the models agreed with sharing between unrelated individuals.

The CDR3 runs 12 residues from the cysteine to the phenylalanine. Only the CDR3 DNA is retained, 36 bases long and in frame from the first base. CDR1 and CDR2, looked up from the germline V gene (reference sequence), are LGHDT and YNNKEL. V lost 2 bases and J lost 10 bases; the stretch between them is 10 bases long. The library relied on 5' RACE. TCRdb names Illumina HiSeq 2000 as the instrument used. Template switching introduced a universal primer binding site; the final cDNA contained a unique molecular identifier, enabling accurate counting of TCR cDNA molecules. Specific primers in the conserved constant-segment region were used to synthesize first-strand cDNA for TCR alpha and beta chains. Each cDNA library was double barcoded, with a SMART-Mk sample barcode plus Illumina barcodes, to control for contamination. TruSeq adapter sequences along with Illumina sample barcodes were introduced in two successive PCR steps. Sequencing of the TCR alpha and beta cDNA libraries was done on the Illumina HiSeq platform using custom primers. The published analysis was carried out like this. Raw reads were processed with MiGEC to extract unique molecular identifiers, and MiXCR was used to determine CDR3 positions. Recombination models were inferred per individual with the repgenHMM and IGoR tools using an EM algorithm. Shared clonotypes were analyzed with the tcR package in R, and sharing was normalized by the product of cloneset sizes. Out-of-frame nonproductive sequences were analyzed to study raw recombination free of thymic and clonal selection effects. In-frame beta chains were kept once TCRdb had trimmed the public reads at Q25 with fastp and called clones with MiXCR. Each entry merges the rows of one CDR3 protein and shows their most common DNA and genes. These V and J calls rely on TCRdb rather than the paper's analysis. Here the sample has about 240,000 distinct CDR3 sequences; about 11% occur a single time. The top ten hold about a tenth of the sample.

All donors were healthy Caucasians. Miltenyi CD45RO+ enrichment and human naive T-cell isolation kits were used to isolate memory (CD45RO+) and naive T cells from PBMC. Comments on this clonotype: Its target antigen remains unknown. Base qualities were left out, and no much larger clone turns up one base away.

Sequencing was performed on memory T cells sorted from blood. This specimen's cell subset or site label, per the study, means: CD45RO+ enriched T cells. The sequence is built from TRBV3-1 and TRBJ2-3; the D gene lacks a confident call. This TCR came from a man between 45 and 60 years old in good health. The bases read TGTGCCAGCAGCCAAATGACGAATTCGCAGTATTTT. It specifies CASSQMTNSQYF.